The TCR beta chain under discussion was sequenced for a study of shared clonotypes between healthy human individuals. The wider study: A donor's plate count was three for CD4 naive and three for CD4 memory; CD8 naive had two and CD8 memory one.

Profiled with immunoSEQ multiplex PCR; TCRdb holds only in-frame clones, not every one. The data show 1.4 million to 1.5 million clones, roughly 95% seen once. The CDR3 contains 18 residues. V shed 5 bases, J shed 2 bases, and the junction held 16 bases outside the gene matches. In germline, CDR1 is SEHNR, CDR2 FQNEAQ (reference sequence). This receptor was obtained from a man aged 30 to 39 in good health. V usage is TRBV7-9 and J usage is TRBJ2-7, with 9 nucleotides matching TRBD2. Sequenced input: naive CD4+ T cells sorted from blood. The sample's subset: CD45RA+ positively selected. The CDR3: CASSGNPPGTSPPYEQYF. CDR3 in DNA: TGTGCCAGCAGCGGAAATCCCCCCGGGACTAGCCCCCCCTACGAGCAGTACTTC. Using reference TRBV7-9 and TRBJ2-7 for the parts outside the CDR3, the full variable domain is DTGVSQNPRHKITKRGQNVTFRCDPISEHNRLYWYRQTLGQGPEFLTYFQNEAQLEKSRLLSDRFSAERPKGSFSTLEIQRTEQGDSAMYLCASSGNPPGTSPPYEQYFGPGTRLTVT.